The rows below give T cell receptor beta chains drawn from one sample of a study of regulatory T cells in long-lasting Graves disease. In TCRdb, the multiplex PCR reads were re-called with MiXCR into one record per CDR3 protein. The sample shows hundreds of thousands of distinct CDR3 sequences, about 15% of them seen only once. These data are also associated with another study on T cells in Graves' hyperthyroidism and ophthalmopathy.

The sequences come from peripheral blood mononuclear cells (PBMCs), collected at new diagnosis, from a patient treated with antithyroid drugs. These TCRs come from a woman in her thirties with Graves disease. The CDR3 runs from the conserved cysteine through the conserved F or W. D genes are given only for firm matches. Where a row states a size, it is once, few, many or the class of an expanded clone; other rows omit it.

D gene | J gene | clone size | V gene | CDR3 protein | CDR3 DNA
- | TRBJ2-1 | - | TRBV19 | CASRTGTPNEQFF | TGTGCCAGTCGAACCGGGACTCCCAATGAGCAGTTCTTC
- | TRBJ2-1 | - | TRBV27 | CASSVLRDQYPYNEQFF | TGTGCCAGCAGTGTACTCCGGGACCAATATCCGTACAATGAGCAGTTCTTC
- | TRBJ1-2 | many | TRBV7-2 | CASSFRTVNYGYTF | TGTGCCAGCAGCTTTCGGACAGTTAACTATGGCTACACCTTC
- | TRBJ1-5 | - | TRBV7-9 | CASSLVRGSNQPQHF | TGTGCCAGCAGCTTAGTCCGGGGGAGCAATCAGCCCCAGCATTTT
- | TRBJ1-3 | few | TRBV29-1 | CSVFLGGNTIYF | TGCAGCGTCTTTCTTGGCGGAAACACCATATATTTT
- | TRBJ2-7 | many | TRBV2 | CASRFGSEANYEQYF | TGTGCCAGCCGGTTTGGCAGCGAAGCGAACTACGAGCAGTACTTC
TRBD2 | TRBJ2-5 | few | TRBV28 | CASRVTSGIGTQYF | TGTGCCAGCAGAGTGACTAGCGGGATTGGGACCCAGTACTTC
- | TRBJ2-2 | - | TRBV5-5 | CASSFFGWGELFF | TGTGCCAGCAGCTTTTTCGGGTGGGGGGAGCTGTTTTTT
- | TRBJ2-7 | few | TRBV19 | CASSPPLWRPNYEQYF | TGTGCCAGTAGTCCCCCCCTCTGGAGGCCGAACTACGAGCAGTACTTC
- | TRBJ2-7 | many | TRBV28 | CASRPGPSYEQYF | TGTGCCAGCAGACCGGGACCCTCCTACGAGCAGTACTTC
- | TRBJ2-5 | many | TRBV28 | CASSPRKGVRAQETQYF | TGTGCCAGCAGTCCCCGGAAAGGGGTAAGGGCGCAAGAGACCCAGTACTTC
TRBD2 | TRBJ2-1 | - | TRBV5-1 | CASSLVASGRAIYNEQFF | TGCGCCAGCAGCTTGGTGGCTAGCGGGAGGGCCATTTACAATGAGCAGTTCTTC
- | TRBJ1-2 | few | TRBV5-6 | CASSPGRRVASYTF | TGTGCCAGCAGTCCGGGACGCCGGGTCGCTAGCTACACCTTC
- | TRBJ1-1 | many | TRBV7-2 | CASSSQGTTPNTEAFF | TGTGCCAGCAGCTCTCAAGGGACCACTCCGAACACTGAAGCTTTCTTT
- | TRBJ2-2 | - | TRBV5-1 | CASSLGGQRITGELFF | TGCGCCAGCAGCTTGGGCGGACAAAGAATCACCGGGGAGCTGTTTTTT
TRBD2 | TRBJ2-5 | many | TRBV24-1 | CATSDSRLAGGETQYF | TGTGCCACCAGTGACTCCAGACTAGCGGGAGGCGAGACCCAGTACTTC
- | TRBJ2-4 | few | TRBV7-8 | CASTSQGGGNIQYF | TGTGCCAGCACCTCACAGGGCGGTGGAAACATTCAGTACTTC
- | TRBJ1-6 | many | TRBV28 | CASRTTGRDSPLHF | TGTGCCAGCAGAACCACAGGGAGGGATTCACCCCTCCACTTT
- | TRBJ1-2 | - | TRBV14 | CASSQVGSGYTF | TGTGCCAGCAGCCAAGTCGGAAGCGGCTACACCTTC
TRBD2 | TRBJ2-3 | many | TRBV11-2 | CASSLMARIGLAGGTDTQYF | TGTGCCAGCAGCTTAATGGCCCGGATCGGGCTAGCGGGAGGCACAGATACGCAGTATTTT
TRBD1 | TRBJ1-3 | many | TRBV6-1 | CASRPGGGRSNTIYF | TGTGCCAGCAGGCCAGGGGGGGGTAGGTCGAACACCATATATTTT
- | TRBJ2-5 | many | TRBV2 | CASSLSLVRETQYF | TGTGCCAGCAGCCTAAGCCTTGTTCGGGAGACCCAGTACTTC
- | TRBJ1-4 | - | TRBV15 | CATSRAPVFERKLFF | TGTGCCACCAGCAGAGCACCGGTTTTCGAGCGAAAACTGTTTTTT
TRBD1 | TRBJ2-1 | few | TRBV9 | CASSSTGGDEQFF | TGTGCCAGCAGCTCGACAGGGGGCGATGAGCAGTTCTTC
- | TRBJ2-1 | - | TRBV13 | CASSSTGSLGYNEQFF | TGTGCCAGCAGCTCCACAGGGTCCCTAGGCTACAATGAGCAGTTCTTC
TRBD1 | TRBJ1-2 | many | TRBV20-1 | CSARDRQGANYGYTF | TGCAGTGCTAGAGATCGACAGGGTGCTAACTATGGCTACACCTTC
- | TRBJ1-2 | few | TRBV18 | CASSLLGENYGYTF | TGTGCCAGCTCACTTCTCGGCGAAAACTATGGCTACACCTTC
TRBD2 | TRBJ2-7 | - | TRBV7-9 | CASSQTSGRAREQYF | TGTGCCAGCAGCCAGACTAGCGGGAGGGCCCGCGAGCAGTACTTC
TRBD1 | TRBJ1-1 | many | TRBV13 | CASTDRDRNTEAFF | TGTGCCAGCACCGACAGGGACAGGAACACTGAAGCTTTCTTT
- | TRBJ2-7 | many | TRBV5-1 | CASSSGQTYEQYF | TGTGCCAGCAGTTCGGGACAAACCTACGAGCAGTACTTC
TRBD1 | TRBJ2-1 | once | TRBV24-1 | CATSDPGTGNEQFF | TGTGCCACCAGTGACCCAGGGACAGGGAATGAGCAGTTCTTC
- | TRBJ2-5 | few | TRBV2 | CASGGAASIRETQYF | TGTGCCAGCGGCGGGGCGGCTTCTATTCGGGAGACCCAGTACTTC
TRBD2 | TRBJ2-3 | many | TRBV3-1 | CASSRKAGGSTDTQYF | TGTGCCAGCAGCCGAAAAGCGGGAGGGTCCACAGATACGCAGTATTTT
- | TRBJ2-1 | - | TRBV19 | CASSINRNEQFF | TGTGCCAGTAGTATTAACAGGAATGAGCAGTTCTTC
- | TRBJ2-1 | - | TRBV6-1 | CASSERQYNEQFF | TGTGCCAGCAGTGAAAGGCAGTACAATGAGCAGTTCTTC
TRBD2 | TRBJ2-3 | few | TRBV7-9 | CASSLGLAESPGSDTQYF | TGTGCCAGCAGCTTAGGGCTAGCGGAGTCCCCTGGGTCAGATACGCAGTATTTT
- | TRBJ2-1 | - | TRBV20-1 | CSARGVGDEQFF | TGCAGTGCTAGGGGGGTCGGTGATGAGCAGTTCTTC
- | TRBJ1-6 | - | TRBV19 | CASSIGGIEDSPLHF | TGTGCCAGTAGTATCGGAGGGATCGAGGATTCACCCCTCCACTTT
- | TRBJ2-7 | many | TRBV19 | CASSINGIRVDEQYF | TGTGCCAGTAGTATAAACGGGATACGGGTGGATGAGCAGTACTTC
- | TRBJ1-2 | few | TRBV19 | CASSIDPAAGYTF | TGTGCCAGTAGTATAGATCCGGCGGCCGGCTACACCTTC
- | TRBJ1-2 | - | TRBV7-8 | CASSFAGHPDYGYTF | TGTGCCAGCAGCTTTGCCGGACACCCAGACTATGGCTACACCTTC